This TCR beta chain comes out of a study of T cell responses to AZD1222 COVID-19 vaccine. Generated by immunoSEQ multiplex PCR, the TCRdb table keeps only in-frame clones and is missing some. There are fewer than 130,000 clones in the sample; around 94% occur only once, and under 2.5% lies in the top ten. Overall study results and limits: The study sampled repertoires only after the peak T cell response. Only six or seven AZD1222 recipients were seropositive at baseline. Spike was spanned by vaccine-associated CD4 TCRs, which were dominant at 160-218 and 743-854.

As to this clone: Its target is not known.

The origin of this receptor is an adult in good health. The specimen comprised peripheral blood, sampled on day 0 of AZD1222 vaccination.

For the CDR3, the DNA is TGTGCCAGCAGCTTGGGGACACCGATGACTGGAAACACCATATATTTT. Its translation is CASSLGTPMTGNTIYF. The chain links TRBV5-5 to TRBJ1-3; a weak D match, TRBD1 (5 bases). The CDR3 runs 16 residues. The V gene lost 0 bases and the J gene lost 2 bases, with 12 bases spanning the gap. Looked up from germline, CDR1 is SGHKS and CDR2 is YYEKEE (reference sequence).